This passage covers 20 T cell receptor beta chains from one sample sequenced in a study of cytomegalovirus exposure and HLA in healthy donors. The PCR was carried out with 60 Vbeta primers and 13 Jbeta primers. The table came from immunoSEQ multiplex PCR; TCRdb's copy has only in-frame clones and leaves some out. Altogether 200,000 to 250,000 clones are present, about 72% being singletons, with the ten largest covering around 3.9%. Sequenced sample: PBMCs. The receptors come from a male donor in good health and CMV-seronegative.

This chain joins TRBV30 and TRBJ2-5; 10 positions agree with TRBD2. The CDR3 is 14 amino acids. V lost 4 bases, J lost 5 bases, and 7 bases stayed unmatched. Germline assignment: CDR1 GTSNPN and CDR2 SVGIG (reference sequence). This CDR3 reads CAWMSGRAGETQYF. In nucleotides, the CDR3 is TGTGCCTGGATGAGCGGGAGGGCCGGGGAGACCCAGTACTTC.

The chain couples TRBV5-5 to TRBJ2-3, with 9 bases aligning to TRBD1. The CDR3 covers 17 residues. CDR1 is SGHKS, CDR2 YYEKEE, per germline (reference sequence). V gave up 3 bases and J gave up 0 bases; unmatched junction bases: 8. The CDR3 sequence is CASSSHRGQRSTDTQYF. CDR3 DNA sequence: TGTGCCAGCAGCTCGCACAGGGGGCAAAGAAGCACAGATACGCAGTATTTT.

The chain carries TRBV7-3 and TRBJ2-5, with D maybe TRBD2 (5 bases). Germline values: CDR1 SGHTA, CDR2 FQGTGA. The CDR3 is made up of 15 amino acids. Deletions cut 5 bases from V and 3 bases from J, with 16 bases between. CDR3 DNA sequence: TGTGCCAGCAGCCCGGGAAGGGTGGGAAAAGAGACCCAGTACTTC. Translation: CASSPGRVGKETQYF.

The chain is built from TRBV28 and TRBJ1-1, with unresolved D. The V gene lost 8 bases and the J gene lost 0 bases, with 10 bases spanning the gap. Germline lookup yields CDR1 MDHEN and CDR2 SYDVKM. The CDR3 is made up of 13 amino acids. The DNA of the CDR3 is TGTGCCAGCCTCGACTCAATGAACACTGAAGCTTTCTTT. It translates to CASLDSMNTEAFF.

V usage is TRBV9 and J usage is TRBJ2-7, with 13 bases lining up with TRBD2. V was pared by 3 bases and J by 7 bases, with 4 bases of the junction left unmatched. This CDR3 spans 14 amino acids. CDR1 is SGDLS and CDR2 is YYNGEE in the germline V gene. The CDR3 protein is CASSAGTSGMEQYF. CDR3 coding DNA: TGTGCCAGCAGCGCGGGGACTAGCGGGATGGAGCAGTACTTC. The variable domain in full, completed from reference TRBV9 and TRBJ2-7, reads DSGVTQTPKHLITATGQRVTLRCSPRSGDLSVYWYQQSLDQGLQFLIQYYNGEERAKGNILERFSAQQFPDLHSELNLSSLELGDSALYFCASSAGTSGMEQYFGPGTRLTVT.

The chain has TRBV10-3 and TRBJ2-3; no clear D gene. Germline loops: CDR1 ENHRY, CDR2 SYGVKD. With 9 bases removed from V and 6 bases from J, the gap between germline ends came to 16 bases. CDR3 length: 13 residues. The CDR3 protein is CAIGPSAADTQYF. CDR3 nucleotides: TGTGCCATTGGTCCGAGTGCTGCCGATACGCAGTATTTT.

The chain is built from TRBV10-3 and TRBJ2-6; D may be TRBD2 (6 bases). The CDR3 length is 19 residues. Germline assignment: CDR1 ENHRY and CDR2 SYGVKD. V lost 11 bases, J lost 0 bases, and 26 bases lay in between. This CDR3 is CAAGPGVRGVNSGANVLTF. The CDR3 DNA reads TGTGCCGCCGGCCCTGGGGTCCGCGGGGTGAACTCTGGGGCCAACGTCCTGACTTTC.

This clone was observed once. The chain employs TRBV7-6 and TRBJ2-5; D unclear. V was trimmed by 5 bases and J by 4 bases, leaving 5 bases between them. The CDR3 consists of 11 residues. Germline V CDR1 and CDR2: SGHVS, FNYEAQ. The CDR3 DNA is TGTGCCAGCAGCGGGCCAGAGACCCAGTACTTC. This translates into CASSGPETQYF.

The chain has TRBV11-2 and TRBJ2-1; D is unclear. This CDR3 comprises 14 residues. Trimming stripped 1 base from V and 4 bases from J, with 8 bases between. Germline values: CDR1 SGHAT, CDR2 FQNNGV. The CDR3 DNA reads TGTGCCAGCAGCTTAGGGCAGACATACAATGAGCAGTTCTTC. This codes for CASSLGQTYNEQFF.

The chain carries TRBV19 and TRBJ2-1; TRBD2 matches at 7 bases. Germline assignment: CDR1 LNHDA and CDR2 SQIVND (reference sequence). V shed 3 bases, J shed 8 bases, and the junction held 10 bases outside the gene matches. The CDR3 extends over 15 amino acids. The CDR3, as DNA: TGTGCCAGTAGTATTTCTCGCGGGAGAAGGGATGAGCAGTTCTTC. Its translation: CASSISRGRRDEQFF.

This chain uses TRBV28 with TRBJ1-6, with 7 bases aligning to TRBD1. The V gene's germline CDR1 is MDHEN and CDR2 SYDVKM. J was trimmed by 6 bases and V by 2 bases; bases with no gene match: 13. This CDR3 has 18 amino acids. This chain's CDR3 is CASSLNPLGTDFNSPLHF. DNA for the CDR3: TGTGCCAGCAGTTTAAATCCTTTGGGGACAGATTTTAATTCACCCCTCCACTTT.

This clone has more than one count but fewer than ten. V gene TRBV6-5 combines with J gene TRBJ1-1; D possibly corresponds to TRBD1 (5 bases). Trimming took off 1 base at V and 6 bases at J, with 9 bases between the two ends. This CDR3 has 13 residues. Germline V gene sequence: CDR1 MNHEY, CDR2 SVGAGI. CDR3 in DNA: TGTGCCAGCAGTTACTTGGGGCCCGCTGAAGCTTTCTTT. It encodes CASSYLGPAEAFF.

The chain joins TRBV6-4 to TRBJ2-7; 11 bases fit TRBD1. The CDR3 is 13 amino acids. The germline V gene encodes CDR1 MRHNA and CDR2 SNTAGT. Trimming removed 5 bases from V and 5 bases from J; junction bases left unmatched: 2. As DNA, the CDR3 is TGTGCCAGCAGTAGGACAGGGGGCCACGAGCAGTACTTC. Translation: CASSRTGGHEQYF.

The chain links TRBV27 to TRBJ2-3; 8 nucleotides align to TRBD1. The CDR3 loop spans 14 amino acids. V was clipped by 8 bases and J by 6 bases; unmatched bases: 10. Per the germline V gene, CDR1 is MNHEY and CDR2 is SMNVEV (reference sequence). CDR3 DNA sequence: TGTGCCAGCGGGCGGGACAGGCTTGCTGATACGCAGTATTTT. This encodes CASGRDRLADTQYF.

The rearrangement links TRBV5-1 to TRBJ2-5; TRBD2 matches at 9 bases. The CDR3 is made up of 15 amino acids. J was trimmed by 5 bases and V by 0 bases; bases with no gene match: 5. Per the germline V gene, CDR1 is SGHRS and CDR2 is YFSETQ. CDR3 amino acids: CASSLGPSGTETQYF. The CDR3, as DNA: TGCGCCAGCAGCTTGGGTCCTAGCGGGACGGAGACCCAGTACTTC.

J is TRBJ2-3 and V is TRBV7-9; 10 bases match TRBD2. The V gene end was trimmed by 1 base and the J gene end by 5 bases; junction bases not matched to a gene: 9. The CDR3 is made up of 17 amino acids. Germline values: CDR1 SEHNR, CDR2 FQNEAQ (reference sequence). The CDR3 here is CASSLEREGRVGDTQYF. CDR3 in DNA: TGTGCCAGCAGCTTAGAGCGGGAGGGCCGGGTCGGAGATACGCAGTATTTT.

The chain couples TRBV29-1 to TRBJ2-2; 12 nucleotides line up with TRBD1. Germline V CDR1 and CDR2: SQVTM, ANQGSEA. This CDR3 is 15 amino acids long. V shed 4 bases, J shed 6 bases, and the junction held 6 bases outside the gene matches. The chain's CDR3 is CSVVGQGALAGELFF. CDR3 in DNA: TGCAGCGTTGTGGGACAGGGGGCGCTGGCCGGGGAGCTGTTTTTT.

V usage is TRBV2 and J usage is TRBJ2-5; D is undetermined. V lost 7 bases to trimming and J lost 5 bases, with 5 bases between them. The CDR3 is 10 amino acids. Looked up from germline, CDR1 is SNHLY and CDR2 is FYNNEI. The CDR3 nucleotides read TGTGCCAGCACTCGGGAGACCCAGTACTTC. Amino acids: CASTRETQYF.

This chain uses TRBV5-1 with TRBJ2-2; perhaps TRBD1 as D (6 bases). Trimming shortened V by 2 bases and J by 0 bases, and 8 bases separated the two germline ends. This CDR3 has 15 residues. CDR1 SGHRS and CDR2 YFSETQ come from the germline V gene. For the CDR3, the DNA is TGCGCCAGCAGCTTCAGGGGTTCGAACACCGGGGAGCTGTTTTTT. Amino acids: CASSFRGSNTGELFF.

CDR3 amino acids: CASSLPGGDYEQYF. The CDR3 DNA sequence: TGTGCCAGCAGTCTGCCAGGGGGCGACTACGAGCAGTACTTC. The rearrangement joins TRBV28 to TRBJ2-7, with 8 bases lining up with TRBD1. This CDR3 is 14 amino acids long. Trimming at V came to 5 bases and at J to 3 bases, leaving 6 bases not matched to a gene. Germline V gene data show CDR1 as MDHEN and CDR2 as SYDVKM.